This T cell receptor beta chain was documented in a study of shared clonotypes between healthy human individuals. At the level of the study: Aged 18 to 49, the donors were a couple of women and a few men. The plates for each donor numbered three CD4 naive, three CD4 memory, two CD8 naive and one CD8 memory. Findings and limits, study-wide: On the whole, naive subsets had larger estimated richness than memory subsets had.

A remark on this clone: Its antigen is still unknown.

CD4+ cells were split into CD45RA+ naive and CD45RA-negative memory subsets. CDR1 and CDR2 (germline): SNHLY, FYNNEI. This CDR3 region has 14 residues. V trimming: 7 bases; J trimming: 3 bases; junction bases outside the gene matches: 7. Repertoires were generated with immunoSEQ multiplex PCR, while TCRdb's copy carries only in-frame clones and drops some. The sample holds over 2 million clones, around 93% seen once. J is TRBJ2-7 and V is TRBV2, with 9 bases that match TRBD1. Sequences were obtained from naive CD4+ T cells from PBMCs. Subset indicated: CD45RA+ positively selected. This clonotype originated in a man between 18 and 35 years old in good health. Some clones in this sample may be carry-over from other donors' samples. The DNA for the CDR3 is TGTGCCAGCAATTACGACAGGGGGGACTACGAGCAGTACTTC. This translates into CASNYDRGDYEQYF.